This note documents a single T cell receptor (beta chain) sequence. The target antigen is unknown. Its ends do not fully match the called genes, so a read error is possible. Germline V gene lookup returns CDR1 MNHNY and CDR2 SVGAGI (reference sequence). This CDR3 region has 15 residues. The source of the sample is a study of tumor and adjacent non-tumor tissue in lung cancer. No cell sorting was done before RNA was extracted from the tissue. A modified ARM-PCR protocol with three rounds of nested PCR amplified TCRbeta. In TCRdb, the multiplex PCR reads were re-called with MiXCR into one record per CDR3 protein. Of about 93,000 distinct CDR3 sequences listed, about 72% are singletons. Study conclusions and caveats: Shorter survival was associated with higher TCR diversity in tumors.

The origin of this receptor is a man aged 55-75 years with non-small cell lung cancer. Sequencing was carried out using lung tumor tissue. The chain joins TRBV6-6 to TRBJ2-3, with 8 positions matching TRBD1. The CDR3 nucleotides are TGTGCCAGCAGCCATCCCGGGACAGGATCAGATATGCAGTATTTT. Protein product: CASSHPGTGSDMQYF.